This T cell receptor (beta chain) was found in a study of technical replicates of blood from a handful of donors. Sequencing used immunoSEQ multiplex PCR; TCRdb keeps in-frame clones, though not all of them. The sample has some 60,000 clones, 90% to 95% seen once. This CDR3 region has 15 residues. The germline V gene encodes CDR1 KGHSH and CDR2 LQKENI. V shed 2 bases and J 7 bases; nucleotides not matched to a gene: 0. The origin of this receptor is a human donor in good health. Some clones in this sample may be carry-over from other donors' samples. The sequencing sample was made of PBMCs. The V and J genes are TRBV18 and TRBJ2-1; TRBD2 matches 15 bases. The CDR3 coding sequence is TGTGCCAGCTCACCAGGACTAGCGGGAGGGAATGAGCAGTTCTTC. This translates into CASSPGLAGGNEQFF.